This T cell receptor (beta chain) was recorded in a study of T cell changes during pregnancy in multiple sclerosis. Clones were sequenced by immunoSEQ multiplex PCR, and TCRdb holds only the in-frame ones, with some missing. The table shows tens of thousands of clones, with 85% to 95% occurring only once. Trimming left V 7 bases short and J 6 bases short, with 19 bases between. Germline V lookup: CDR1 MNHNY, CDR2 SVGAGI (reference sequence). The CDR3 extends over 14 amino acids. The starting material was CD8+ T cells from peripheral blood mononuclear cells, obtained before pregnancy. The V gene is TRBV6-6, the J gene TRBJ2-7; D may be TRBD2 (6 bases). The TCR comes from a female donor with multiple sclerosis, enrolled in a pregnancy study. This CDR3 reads CASTITRDFVEQYF. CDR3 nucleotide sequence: TGTGCCAGCACCATTACAAGGGACTTCGTCGAGCAGTACTTC.